This is a list of T cell receptor beta chains from one sample in a study of T-cell reconstitution after alpha-beta-depleted transplantation in children. TCRdb used MiXCR to reprocess the PCR reads, holding one entry per CDR3 protein. The sample includes around 420,000 distinct CDR3 sequences, about a sixth of them seen just once. The sequencing used PBMCs, mostly from graft donor cells, collected 360 days after TCRalphabeta/CD19-depleted stem cell transplant. Every receptor here comes from a boy younger than two who had a stem cell transplant for Wiskott-Aldrich syndrome, so the T cells may come from the graft donor. Both conserved end residues are part of each CDR3. D genes are given only for firm matches. A row's size may be missing; if present it is once, few, many or a size class.

j_gene: TRBJ2-5
v_gene: TRBV24-1
abundance: few
d_gene: TRBD2
CDR3nt: TGTGCCACCAGTGACCCGGGGGGGCAAGAGACCCAGTACTTC
CDR3aa: CATSDPGGQETQYF

j_gene: TRBJ2-7
v_gene: TRBV28
abundance: few
d_gene: .
CDR3nt: TGTGCCAGCAGTTTACCGGTCCCGGGGGCCTCCTACGAGCAGTACTTC
CDR3aa: CASSLPVPGASYEQYF

j_gene: TRBJ2-1
v_gene: TRBV24-1
abundance: few
d_gene: TRBD1
CDR3nt: TGTGCCACCAGTGATTCAAGGGGGCCTCTGGATGAGCAGTTCTTC
CDR3aa: CATSDSRGPLDEQFF

j_gene: TRBJ1-2
v_gene: TRBV4-1
abundance: few
d_gene: .
CDR3nt: TGCGCCAGCAGCCAAATTCGGCAGGGGTACTATGGCTACACCTTC
CDR3aa: CASSQIRQGYYGYTF

j_gene: TRBJ2-5
v_gene: TRBV12-3/TRBV12-4
abundance: many
d_gene: TRBD1
CDR3nt: TGTGCCAGCAGCCCTGGACAGGTTAAAGAGACCCAGTACTTC
CDR3aa: CASSPGQVKETQYF

j_gene: TRBJ2-5
v_gene: TRBV7-9
abundance: few
d_gene: TRBD1
CDR3nt: TGTGCCAGCAGCTTAGTCTGGGGACAGGGACCCTTC
CDR3aa: CASSLVWGQGPF

j_gene: TRBJ2-6
v_gene: TRBV11-1
abundance: few
d_gene: .
CDR3nt: TGTGCCAGCAGCTTAGGTCGGCCAGGATCTCTGCGGTCCAACGTCCTGACTTTC
CDR3aa: CASSLGRPGSLRSNVLTF

j_gene: TRBJ2-5
v_gene: TRBV12-3/TRBV12-4
abundance: .
d_gene: .
CDR3nt: TGTGCCAGCGGTTCACCGTACCAAGAGACCCAGTACTTC
CDR3aa: CASGSPYQETQYF

j_gene: TRBJ1-4
v_gene: TRBV11-1
abundance: .
d_gene: .
CDR3nt: TGTGCCAGCAGCTCTCCGGAAGGGAGTCTAACACCGGCAACTAATGAAAAACTGTTTTTT
CDR3aa: CASSSPEGSLTPATNEKLFF

j_gene: TRBJ2-7
v_gene: TRBV5-1
abundance: few
d_gene: TRBD1
CDR3nt: TGCGCCAGCAGCCCTCTGGGACAGGGCTACGAGCAGTACTTC
CDR3aa: CASSPLGQGYEQYF

j_gene: TRBJ2-7
v_gene: TRBV5-1
abundance: .
d_gene: .
CDR3nt: TGCGCCAGCAGCTCCATGACAGGATCCTACGAGCAGTACTTC
CDR3aa: CASSSMTGSYEQYF

j_gene: TRBJ2-1
v_gene: TRBV7-9
abundance: .
d_gene: TRBD2
CDR3nt: TGTGCCAGCAGCCTTAGACTAGCGGGGCTATACAATGAGCAGTTCTTC
CDR3aa: CASSLRLAGLYNEQFF

j_gene: TRBJ2-2
v_gene: TRBV14
abundance: .
d_gene: .
CDR3nt: TGTGCCAGCAGCCAAGCTCAGCGATCGAACACCGGGGAGCTGTTTTTT
CDR3aa: CASSQAQRSNTGELFF

j_gene: TRBJ1-1
v_gene: TRBV18
abundance: few
d_gene: .
CDR3nt: TGTGCCAGCTCACCACAGGACACCAAGAACACTGAAGCTTTCTTT
CDR3aa: CASSPQDTKNTEAFF

j_gene: TRBJ2-1
v_gene: TRBV25-1
abundance: .
d_gene: .
CDR3nt: TGTGCCAGCAGTGAATCGGGTGGGGGGTTCCATGAGCAGTTCTTC
CDR3aa: CASSESGGGFHEQFF

j_gene: TRBJ2-1
v_gene: TRBV10-3
abundance: .
d_gene: .
CDR3nt: TGTGCCATCAATAGGGGGGACAATGAGCAGTTCTTC
CDR3aa: CAINRGDNEQFF

j_gene: TRBJ2-7
v_gene: TRBV20-1
abundance: few
d_gene: .
CDR3nt: TGCAGTGCTACACCGGGCCCGACAAGATACGAGCAGTACTTC
CDR3aa: CSATPGPTRYEQYF

j_gene: TRBJ2-7
v_gene: TRBV20-1
abundance: .
d_gene: .
CDR3nt: TGCAGTGCTACCGACCCAAAGACCTACGAGCAGTACTTC
CDR3aa: CSATDPKTYEQYF

j_gene: TRBJ2-7
v_gene: TRBV12-3/TRBV12-4
abundance: .
d_gene: .
CDR3nt: TGTGCCAGCAGCCCGCTTATATCCGACGAGCAGTACTTC
CDR3aa: CASSPLISDEQYF

j_gene: TRBJ2-1
v_gene: TRBV6-1
abundance: few
d_gene: .
CDR3nt: TGTGCCAGCAGAGAAACAGGGAACAATGAGCAGTTCTTC
CDR3aa: CASRETGNNEQFF

j_gene: TRBJ2-2
v_gene: TRBV4-1
abundance: .
d_gene: TRBD2
CDR3nt: TGCGCCAGCAGCCAAGGGGGACCGGGACTAGACCACACCGGGGAGCTGTTTTTT
CDR3aa: CASSQGGPGLDHTGELFF

j_gene: TRBJ2-5
v_gene: TRBV4-1
abundance: few
d_gene: TRBD2
CDR3nt: TGCGCCAGCAGCCAAGATGGACTAGCGGGGGGAAGGGAGACCCAGTACTTC
CDR3aa: CASSQDGLAGGRETQYF

j_gene: TRBJ2-7
v_gene: TRBV4-2
abundance: many
d_gene: .
CDR3nt: TGTGCCAGCAGCCAAGACACCTCTCGGGAGCAGTACTTC
CDR3aa: CASSQDTSREQYF

j_gene: TRBJ2-7
v_gene: TRBV18
abundance: few
d_gene: .
CDR3nt: TGTGCCAGCTCACCGCTGGAGGGGGGCGAGCAGTACTTC
CDR3aa: CASSPLEGGEQYF

j_gene: TRBJ1-3
v_gene: TRBV2
abundance: .
d_gene: .
CDR3nt: TGTGCCAGCGGTACACCCAACTCTGGAAACACCATATATTTT
CDR3aa: CASGTPNSGNTIYF

j_gene: TRBJ2-5
v_gene: TRBV27
abundance: .
d_gene: TRBD1
CDR3nt: TGTGCCAGCAAGAGGGACAGGGTAGAGACCCAGTACTTC
CDR3aa: CASKRDRVETQYF

j_gene: TRBJ2-7
v_gene: TRBV4-1
abundance: few
d_gene: .
CDR3nt: TGCGCCAGCAGCCAAGGGCCCTCCGAGCAGTACTTC
CDR3aa: CASSQGPSEQYF

j_gene: TRBJ2-1
v_gene: TRBV12-3/TRBV12-4
abundance: few
d_gene: TRBD1
CDR3nt: TGTGCCAGCACCATCCACAGGGGGGTTAGTGAGCAGTTCTTC
CDR3aa: CASTIHRGVSEQFF

j_gene: TRBJ2-7
v_gene: TRBV5-1
abundance: .
d_gene: TRBD1
CDR3nt: TGCGCCAGCAGCTTGTATAGCCCAGGGACAGCGGACGGGGAGCAGTACTTC
CDR3aa: CASSLYSPGTADGEQYF

j_gene: TRBJ1-3
v_gene: TRBV20-1
abundance: .
d_gene: TRBD1
CDR3nt: TGCAGTGCTCCCGACAGGGTTTCTGGAAACACCATATATTTT
CDR3aa: CSAPDRVSGNTIYF

j_gene: TRBJ1-5
v_gene: TRBV9
abundance: few
d_gene: .
CDR3nt: TGTGCCAGCAGCGTAGGTAATAGCAATCAGCCCCAGCATTTT
CDR3aa: CASSVGNSNQPQHF

j_gene: TRBJ2-3
v_gene: TRBV7-9
abundance: few
d_gene: TRBD2
CDR3nt: TGTGCCAGCAGCTTAGGTCGGACTAGAAAGTTCACAGATACGCAGTATTTT
CDR3aa: CASSLGRTRKFTDTQYF

j_gene: TRBJ2-2
v_gene: TRBV10-3
abundance: .
d_gene: .
CDR3nt: TGTGCCATCGGGAAGATGCTGTTTAAGGAGCTGTTTTTT
CDR3aa: CAIGKMLFKELFF

j_gene: TRBJ2-1
v_gene: TRBV4-3
abundance: many
d_gene: TRBD2
CDR3nt: TGCGCCAGCAGTAAGACTAGCGGGAGCTATGAGCAGTTCTTC
CDR3aa: CASSKTSGSYEQFF

j_gene: TRBJ2-7
v_gene: TRBV6-5
abundance: few
d_gene: .
CDR3nt: TGTGCCAGCAGTTTCCCGGGGGAGCAGTACTTC
CDR3aa: CASSFPGEQYF

j_gene: TRBJ2-3
v_gene: TRBV21-1
abundance: few
d_gene: .
CDR3nt: TGTGCCAGCAGCAACGGACTAGCGGGCACAGATACGCAGTATTTT
CDR3aa: CASSNGLAGTDTQYF

j_gene: TRBJ2-1
v_gene: TRBV2
abundance: .
d_gene: TRBD1
CDR3nt: TGTGCCAGCAGCGCCAGGGGGCTTGGTTCCTACAATGAGCAGTTCTTC
CDR3aa: CASSARGLGSYNEQFF

j_gene: TRBJ2-7
v_gene: TRBV12-3/TRBV12-4
abundance: few
d_gene: .
CDR3nt: TGTGCCAGCAGTTTTAACAGGGTTAGAGAGCAGTACTTC
CDR3aa: CASSFNRVREQYF

j_gene: TRBJ2-1
v_gene: TRBV11-2
abundance: few
d_gene: TRBD2
CDR3nt: TGTGCCAGCAGTCTCGGGAGGCCCAGCTCCTACAATGAGCAGTTCTTC
CDR3aa: CASSLGRPSSYNEQFF

j_gene: TRBJ2-7
v_gene: TRBV6-2/TRBV6-3
abundance: .
d_gene: .
CDR3nt: TGTGCCAGCAGGATTGGAGGGAAGGGAGTCTACGAGCAGTACTTC
CDR3aa: CASRIGGKGVYEQYF

j_gene: TRBJ2-5
v_gene: TRBV15
abundance: few
d_gene: .
CDR3nt: TGTGCCACCAGCAGAGTAAATGGCCCCTTAGAACAGTACTTC
CDR3aa: CATSRVNGPLEQYF

j_gene: TRBJ2-2
v_gene: TRBV28
abundance: few
d_gene: .
CDR3nt: TGTGCCAGCTCTAACTATAACACCGGGGAGCTGTTTTTT
CDR3aa: CASSNYNTGELFF

j_gene: TRBJ2-6
v_gene: TRBV12-3/TRBV12-4
abundance: .
d_gene: .
CDR3nt: TGTGCCAGCACGAGGGAGGTGGGCTCTGGGGCCAACGTCCTGACTTTC
CDR3aa: CASTREVGSGANVLTF

j_gene: TRBJ2-3
v_gene: TRBV7-8
abundance: few
d_gene: .
CDR3nt: TGTGCCAGCAGGCCCAGTAACACAGATACGCAGTATTTT
CDR3aa: CASRPSNTDTQYF

j_gene: TRBJ2-1
v_gene: TRBV24-1
abundance: .
d_gene: .
CDR3nt: TGTGCCACCAGTGATAGGGGGGTAGCGGCTGAGCAGTTCTTC
CDR3aa: CATSDRGVAAEQFF

j_gene: TRBJ2-3
v_gene: TRBV11-2
abundance: few
d_gene: .
CDR3nt: TGTGCCAGCAGCTTAGGCGTCTTCCCCTATTGTACAGATACGCAGTATTTT
CDR3aa: CASSLGVFPYCTDTQYF

j_gene: TRBJ2-3
v_gene: TRBV27
abundance: .
d_gene: .
CDR3nt: TGTGCCAGCAGTTCCGCCGGGGTCACCTACACAGATACGCAGTATTTT
CDR3aa: CASSSAGVTYTDTQYF

j_gene: TRBJ2-1
v_gene: TRBV2
abundance: .
d_gene: .
CDR3nt: TGTGCCAGCAGCTTTCGTACCTACAATGAGCAGTTCTTC
CDR3aa: CASSFRTYNEQFF

j_gene: TRBJ2-3
v_gene: TRBV5-1
abundance: .
d_gene: .
CDR3nt: TGCGCCAGCAGCTTGGCCCGGGAATATACGCAGTATTTT
CDR3aa: CASSLAREYTQYF

j_gene: TRBJ2-5
v_gene: TRBV3-1
abundance: few
d_gene: .
CDR3nt: TGTGCCAGCAGCCCGGGACCGAGGGAGACCCAGTACTTC
CDR3aa: CASSPGPRETQYF

j_gene: TRBJ2-3
v_gene: TRBV12-3/TRBV12-4
abundance: .
d_gene: .
CDR3nt: TGTGCCAGCAGCAGACATACGCGTCCAGATACGCAGTATTTT
CDR3aa: CASSRHTRPDTQYF

j_gene: TRBJ2-7
v_gene: TRBV4-3
abundance: .
d_gene: .
CDR3nt: TGCGCCAGCAGCCAAGATTTAGTTAAATCGGGTAACGAGCAGTACTTC
CDR3aa: CASSQDLVKSGNEQYF

j_gene: TRBJ2-1
v_gene: TRBV5-1
abundance: few
d_gene: .
CDR3nt: TGCGCCAGCAGCTTGGGGGTGGTGACGAACGACAATGAGCAGTTCTTC
CDR3aa: CASSLGVVTNDNEQFF